These T cell receptor beta chains were read from a single sample in a study of blood T cell repertoires in COVID-19. Assay: immunoSEQ multiplex PCR; the TCRdb copy retains only in-frame clones and omits some. The table has approximately 150,000 clones, around 84% seen once. Sequencing input: peripheral blood. These receptors were obtained from a human donor with acute or convalescent COVID-19. The donor label of this sample is uncertain. Each CDR3 is given with its conserved first and last residue. A D gene is named only where the DNA matches it firmly. The size entry is marked missing in some rows and otherwise reads once, few, many or a size class.

>.|TRBJ2-5|14|.|TRBV25-1
CASSEYGRDETQYF
TGTGCCAGCAGTGAATACGGCAGGGATGAGACCCAGTACTTC
>.|TRBJ2-5|17|.|TRBV4-3
CASSQERTDWGQETQYF
TGCGCCAGCAGCCAAGAAAGGACAGACTGGGGCCAAGAGACCCAGTACTTC
>few|TRBJ1-5|12|.|TRBV19
CASTGLNQPQHF
TGTGCCAGTACCGGGTTGAATCAGCCCCAGCATTTT
>.|TRBJ1-1|17|.|TRBV19
CASSPRDAFLGGTEAFF
TGTGCCAGTAGTCCACGGGACGCCTTCCTGGGAGGCACTGAAGCTTTCTTT
>.|TRBJ1-5|12|.|TRBV27
CASSLLGQPQHF
TGTGCCAGCAGTTTATTGGGCCAGCCCCAGCATTTT
>.|TRBJ2-1|17|TRBD2|TRBV29-1
CSVVDRAPAGGLNEQFF
TGCAGCGTTGTTGACAGGGCTCCAGCGGGAGGTCTGAATGAGCAGTTCTTC
>once|TRBJ1-5|15|.|TRBV19
CASSIRGTNGGPQHF
TGTGCCAGTAGTATAAGGGGAACCAACGGGGGGCCCCAGCATTTT
>.|TRBJ1-2|17|TRBD1|TRBV11-2
CASSLALDRGRNYGYTF
TGTGCCAGCAGCTTGGCTTTAGACAGGGGGCGAAACTATGGCTACACCTTC
>.|TRBJ1-4|15|.|TRBV25-1
CASSEFRQGSEKLFF
TGTGCCAGCAGTGAATTCAGGCAGGGAAGCGAAAAACTGTTTTTT
>.|TRBJ2-3|15|TRBD2|TRBV11-3
CASSYRDEAGGTQYF
TGTGCCAGCAGCTACCGGGACGAGGCGGGAGGTACGCAGTATTTT
>.|TRBJ1-1|14|TRBD1|TRBV29-1
CSVDLQGANTEAFF
TGCAGCGTTGATCTCCAGGGGGCCAACACTGAAGCTTTCTTT
>.|TRBJ1-2|13|.|TRBV28
CASSSVGFYGYTF
TGTGCCAGCAGTTCAGTGGGCTTCTATGGCTACACCTTC
>.|TRBJ2-7|13|TRBD1|TRBV5-1
CASSLGQGNEQYF
TGCGCCAGCAGCTTGGGACAGGGGAACGAGCAGTACTTC
>once|TRBJ1-2|15|.|TRBV7-9
CASSLVGATGYGYTF
TGTGCCAGCAGCTTAGTGGGAGCGACGGGCTATGGCTACACCTTC
>.|TRBJ1-1|14|TRBD1|TRBV6-4
CASSLTGANTEAFF
TGTGCCAGCAGTTTGACAGGGGCGAACACTGAAGCTTTCTTT
>once|TRBJ1-2|15|.|TRBV7-2
CASSSLFGGDLGYTF
TGTGCCAGCAGCTCACTTTTTGGGGGGGATCTGGGCTACACCTTC
>once|TRBJ2-1|15|TRBD2|TRBV19
CASKFGGLAGDQQFF
TGTGCCAGTAAATTCGGGGGACTAGCGGGGGACCAGCAGTTCTTC
>.|TRBJ2-3|15|TRBD2|TRBV7-3
CASSPAGGGFDTQYF
TGTGCCAGCAGCCCAGCCGGGGGGGGGTTTGATACGCAGTATTTT
>.|TRBJ2-3|15|TRBD2|TRBV2
CASSSRGGSTDTQYF
TGTGCCAGCAGTTCTCGGGGGGGGAGTACAGATACGCAGTATTTT
>.|TRBJ2-7|14|TRBD2|TRBV9
CASSSGTSGGEQYF
TGTGCCAGCAGCTCAGGGACTAGCGGGGGCGAGCAGTACTTC
>.|TRBJ1-2|13|TRBD1|TRBV29-1
CSVEGGTGHGYTF
TGCAGCGTTGAAGGGGGGACAGGGCATGGCTACACCTTC
>.|TRBJ1-1|15|.|TRBV19
CASSIVTEMNTEAFF
TGTGCCAGTAGTATAGTTACAGAGATGAACACTGAAGCTTTCTTT
>.|TRBJ2-3|15|TRBD2|TRBV2
CASSERLADTDTQYF
TGTGCCAGCAGTGAAAGACTAGCGGATACAGATACGCAGTATTTT
>.|TRBJ2-2|13|.|TRBV4-2
CASSRGGTGELFF
TGTGCCAGCAGCCGAGGGGGCACCGGGGAGCTGTTTTTT
>.|TRBJ2-5|14|.|TRBV5-6
CASSLEGTQETQYF
TGTGCCAGCAGCTTGGAGGGGACACAAGAGACCCAGTACTTC
>.|TRBJ2-5|17|TRBD2|TRBV4-1
CASSQLGLAGVGETQYF
TGCGCCAGCAGCCAACTAGGACTAGCGGGAGTTGGAGAGACCCAGTACTTC
>.|TRBJ2-6|16|.|TRBV3-1/TRBV3-2
CASSQGAGFGANVLTF
TGTGCCAGCAGCCAAGGGGCAGGGTTTGGGGCCAACGTCCTGACTTTC
>.|TRBJ2-1|16|.|TRBV5-1
CASSLRPGTTYNEQFF
TGCGCCAGCAGCTTGCGACCAGGGACAACCTACAATGAGCAGTTCTTC
>.|TRBJ1-2|16|TRBD1|TRBV28
CASTPTAPTGGYGYTF
TGTGCCAGCACCCCTACTGCTCCGACAGGGGGCTATGGCTACACCTTC
>once|TRBJ1-5|12|.|TRBV28
CASSAGKQPQHF
TGTGCCAGCAGTGCAGGGAAACAGCCCCAGCATTTT
>.|TRBJ1-5|13|.|TRBV28
CASRGGSNQPQHF
TGTGCCAGCAGGGGGGGGAGCAATCAGCCCCAGCATTTT
>.|TRBJ1-1|13|.|TRBV30
CAWSQGQNTEAFF
TGTGCCTGGAGCCAAGGACAGAACACTGAAGCTTTCTTT
>.|TRBJ1-2|14|.|TRBV6-5
CASSSKTQNYGYTF
TGTGCCAGCAGTTCCAAAACACAGAACTATGGCTACACCTTC
>.|TRBJ2-2|17|.|TRBV5-1
CASSLAGSRGYTGELFF
TGCGCCAGCAGCTTGGCCGGCAGTCGGGGATATACCGGGGAGCTGTTTTTT
>once|TRBJ1-1|13|TRBD1|TRBV10-3
CAISRDRWSEAFF
TGTGCCATCAGCCGGGACAGGTGGTCTGAAGCTTTCTTT
>.|TRBJ1-5|13|.|TRBV19
CASSTGNNQPQHF
TGTGCCAGTAGTACAGGGAACAATCAGCCCCAGCATTTT
>once|TRBJ1-1|13|TRBD1|TRBV7-7
CASSLGTDTEAFF
TGTGCTAGCAGCTTAGGGACAGACACTGAAGCTTTCTTT
>.|TRBJ1-2|16|TRBD1|TRBV5-1
CASSFTLTGTADGYTF
TGCGCCAGCAGCTTCACTTTGACAGGGACGGCGGATGGCTACACCTTC
>.|TRBJ1-1|15|TRBD1|TRBV28
CASRLQGGMNTEAFF
TGTGCCAGCAGGCTGCAGGGGGGCATGAACACTGAAGCTTTCTTT
>.|TRBJ1-2|12|.|TRBV6-5
CASSPVPYGYTF
TGTGCCAGCAGTCCAGTTCCCTATGGCTACACCTTC
>.|TRBJ2-7|15|TRBD2|TRBV10-3
CATHPGGAVSYEQYF
TGTGCCACCCATCCCGGGGGGGCCGTAAGCTACGAGCAGTACTTC
>.|TRBJ2-7|11|.|TRBV7-8
CASSASEQQYF
TGTGCCAGCAGCGCGTCTGAACAGCAGTACTTC
>.|TRBJ2-1|15|TRBD2|TRBV2
CASGGLAGAYNEQFF
TGTGCCAGCGGAGGACTAGCGGGAGCCTACAATGAGCAGTTCTTC
>.|TRBJ1-1|12|.|TRBV12-3/TRBV12-4
CASRQTVTEAFF
TGTGCCAGCAGGCAAACAGTCACTGAAGCTTTCTTT
>.|TRBJ1-5|13|.|TRBV6-5
CASSYNTDQPQHF
TGTGCCAGCAGTTACAATACAGATCAGCCCCAGCATTTT
>.|TRBJ1-1|14|TRBD1|TRBV7-2
CASSLEDRGQEAFF
TGTGCCAGCAGCTTAGAGGACAGGGGGCAAGAAGCTTTCTTT
>.|TRBJ2-5|14|.|TRBV11-3
CASSLVGGQETQYF
TGTGCCAGCAGCTTAGTCGGCGGCCAAGAGACCCAGTACTTC
>.|TRBJ2-1|15|TRBD2|TRBV6-5
CASSRRTSGSDEQFF
TGTGCCAGCAGTAGGAGGACTAGCGGGAGTGATGAGCAGTTCTTC
>.|TRBJ2-7|12|TRBD1|TRBV29-1
CSVEDRAYEQYF
TGCAGCGTAGAGGACAGGGCCTACGAGCAGTACTTC
>once|TRBJ2-7|12|.|TRBV6-5
CASSYNSYEQYF
TGTGCCAGCAGTTATAACAGCTACGAGCAGTACTTC